The 2 T cell receptor beta chains presented below share a single source sample, sequenced in a study of shared T cell receptors in the human thymus. This table comes from immunoSEQ multiplex PCR, and its TCRdb copy is limited to in-frame clones, with some not included. The profile shows hundreds of thousands of clones, roughly 86% of them singletons. These data also featured in a second study, about human thymus T cells.

The sample taken for sequencing was thymocytes. Receptors originate from a boy in the first two years of life with a congenital heart defect.

The chain recombines TRBV10-3 with TRBJ2-1; 10 nucleotides align to TRBD2. CDR3 length: 17 amino acids. CDR1 is ENHRY, CDR2 SYGVKD, per germline. V trimming: 0 bases; J trimming: 7 bases; junction bases outside the gene matches: 9. CDR3 in DNA: TGTGCCATCAGTGAGTCGATGCCTAGCGGGAGTAGGAATGAGCAGTTCTTC. Its protein product is CAISESMPSGSRNEQFF.

This chain joins TRBV28 and TRBJ2-7; TRBD1 matches at 9 bases. The V and J ends lost 8 bases and 4 bases, in that order; junction bases with no gene match: 3. CDR3 length: 12 amino acids. The germline gives CDR1 MDHEN, CDR2 SYDVKM. The CDR3 DNA follows: TGTGCCAGCGGGACAGGGTTTTACGAGCAGTACTTC. Its protein product is CASGTGFYEQYF.